Presented here are 14 T cell receptor beta chains from one specimen sequenced in a study of spatial heterogeneity in lung cancer. Study-wide points: One measure, the expanded intratumoral alpha and beta TCR count, tracked tumor mutation counts.

The time point denotes: sample taken at primary tumor resection. Each CDR3 protein is one row after TCRdb ran MiXCR on the 5' RACE reads. In the table there are approximately 2,000 distinct CDR3 sequences, 5% to 6.5% of which are singletons. These receptors lack a known antigen. The input for sequencing was lung tumor tissue, taken at surgery. These receptors were obtained from a male donor with early-stage non-small cell lung cancer.

This clonotype is judged medium-sized. The gene calls are TRBV5-1 and TRBJ2-3; unclear D gene. The length of the CDR3 is 15 residues. V was pared by 0 bases and J by 2 bases, with 10 bases between. The germline V gene has CDR1 SGHRS and CDR2 YFSETQ. CDR3 sequence (DNA): TGCGCCAGCAGCTTGGAAGGTAGCCCCACAGATACGCAGTATTTT. Protein product: CASSLEGSPTDTQYF.

By sample share, this clonotype is medium-sized (0.01 to 0.1%). DNA for the CDR3: TGTGCCACCAGTGACCCGATGGGGGGGGCGTCAGATACGCAGTATTTT. Protein product: CATSDPMGGASDTQYF. The chain recombines TRBV24-1 with TRBJ2-3, with a possible D match to TRBD2 (7 bases). The CDR3 has 16 residues. CDR1 is KGHDR, CDR2 SFDVKD, per germline. V gave up 4 bases and J gave up 4 bases, with 17 bases separating them.

This clonotype qualifies as medium-sized. The J gene is TRBJ1-1, the V gene TRBV9; D perhaps matches TRBD1 (5 bases). This CDR3 region has 12 residues. The germline gives CDR1 SGDLS, CDR2 YYNGEE. Trimming cost V 1 base and J 8 bases, with 9 bases left between them. DNA for the CDR3: TGTGCCAGCAGCGTACAGCAGGGAGAAGCTTTCTTT. Residues: CASSVQQGEAFF.

This clonotype was detected ten times or more. The V and J genes are TRBV30 and TRBJ2-5; D is unresolved. The CDR3 covers 12 residues. The germline V gene encodes CDR1 GTSNPN and CDR2 SVGIG (reference sequence). V gave up 3 bases and J gave up 4 bases, with 9 bases separating them. CDR3 loop: CAWSFKRETQYF. Here the CDR3 DNA reads TGTGCCTGGAGCTTTAAGAGAGAGACCCAGTACTTC.

This clonotype counts as medium-sized. V and J are TRBV30 and TRBJ2-5; 10 bases fit TRBD1. V shed 4 bases, J shed 4 bases, and the junction held 3 bases outside the gene matches. This CDR3 region has 13 residues. The germline V gene encodes CDR1 GTSNPN and CDR2 SVGIG (reference sequence). CDR3 sequence (DNA): TGTGCCTGGAAAGGGGACAGGGGAGAGACCCAGTACTTC. This encodes CAWKGDRGETQYF.

Within the sample, this clonotype is medium-sized. This sequence joins TRBV12-3 or TRBV12-4 and TRBJ1-1, with 8 bases matching TRBD1. V lost 5 bases and J lost 5; bases outside the gene matches: 7. The length of the CDR3 is 14 residues. The CDR3 sequence is CASSPNRGFTEAFF. Here the CDR3 DNA reads TGTGCCAGCAGTCCGAACAGGGGGTTTACTGAAGCTTTCTTT.

This clonotype is large (0.1 to 1%) within its sample. The CDR3 spells CASSSAGTSGSYEQYF. The CDR3 DNA is TGTGCCAGCAGCTCCGCCGGGACTAGCGGTTCCTACGAGCAGTACTTC. This rearrangement joins TRBV7-6 to TRBJ2-7; 11 positions match TRBD2. This CDR3 comprises 16 residues. Germline V gene lookup returns CDR1 SGHVS and CDR2 FNYEAQ. V lost 4 bases to trimming and J lost 1 base; unmatched junction nucleotides: 6.

This clonotype is medium-sized. This sequence joins TRBV7-3 and TRBJ2-2, with D hard to call. CDR1 SGHTA and CDR2 FQGTGA come from the germline V gene. Between the trimmed V and J ends, which lost 2 bases and 1 base, there was a span of 8 bases. The CDR3 consists of 15 residues. CDR3 region: CASSLFPGNTGELFF. CDR3 nucleotides: TGTGCCAGCAGCTTATTTCCCGGGAACACCGGGGAGCTGTTTTTT.

By proportion, this clonotype is large. The chain recombines TRBV5-1 with TRBJ2-5; 9 nucleotides align to TRBD2. The germline CDR1 and CDR2 sequences are SGHRS and YFSETQ. V gave up 0 bases and J gave up 2 bases; unmatched junction bases: 8. This CDR3 spans 17 amino acids. CDR3 DNA: TGCGCCAGCAGCTTGGTTGTGGGACTAGCCGTTCAAGAGACCCAGTACTTC. Encoded protein: CASSLVVGLAVQETQYF.

This chain connects TRBV28 to TRBJ2-7, with D possibly being TRBD1 or TRBD2 (6 bases each). The V end lost 4 bases, the J end lost 2 bases, and 18 bases lay between the germline ends. Germline lookup yields CDR1 MDHEN and CDR2 SYDVKM. The CDR3 is made up of 16 amino acids. The CDR3: CASSSPRGRFTYEQYF. Here the CDR3 DNA reads TGTGCCAGCAGTTCCCCCCGGGGGCGGTTTACCTACGAGCAGTACTTC. The complete variable domain, with remaining parts taken from reference TRBV28 and TRBJ2-7, reads DVKVTQSSRYLVKRTGEKVFLECVQDMDHENMFWYRQDPGLGLRLIYFSYDVKMKEKGDIPEGYSVSREKKERFSLILESASTNQTSMYLCASSSPRGRFTYEQYFGPGTRLTVT.

By sample fraction, this clonotype is medium-sized. This sequence joins TRBV30 and TRBJ1-5, with 9 nucleotides matching TRBD1. Losses at the gene ends were 3 bases for V and 4 bases for J; bases not matched to a gene: 4. The CDR3 runs 14 residues. Per germline, CDR1 GTSNPN and CDR2 SVGIG (reference sequence). The CDR3 protein is CAWSSGQGNQPQHF. The CDR3 DNA reads TGTGCCTGGAGCTCGGGACAGGGAAATCAGCCCCAGCATTTT. The full variable domain, in which reference TRBV30 and TRBJ1-5 provide the parts outside the CDR3, is SQTIHQWPATLVQPVGSPLSLECTVEGTSNPNLYWYRQAAGRGLQLLFYSVGIGQISSEVPQNLSASRPQDRQFILSSKKLLLSDSGFYLCAWSSGQGNQPQHFGDGTRLSIL.

By frequency in the sample, this clonotype is medium-sized. One end of the junction is discordant with germline, which a read error may explain. The chain couples TRBV7-7 to TRBJ2-1; TRBD2 matches at 9 bases. Germline assignment: CDR1 SSHAT and CDR2 FNYEAQ (reference sequence). The CDR3 sequence is 14 residues long. The DNA of the CDR3 is TGTGCTAGCAGCCTCGGGACTAGCACCAATGAGCAGTTCTTC. Encoded protein: CASSLGTSTNEQFF.

By share, this clonotype ranks as medium-sized. J is TRBJ2-7 and V is TRBV6-2 or TRBV6-3; 13 bases match TRBD2. In germline, CDR1 is MNHEY, CDR2 SVGEGT. Losses at the gene ends were 10 bases for V and 2 bases for J; bases not matched to a gene: 11. This CDR3 region has 16 residues. CDR3 sequence (DNA): TGTGCCACACAACCGGGACTAGCGGGACCGGCCTACGAGCAGTACTTC. It codes for CATQPGLAGPAYEQYF.

This clonotype was detected ten times or more. This chain's CDR3 is CASSLGSGGRQETQYF. In DNA, the CDR3 is TGTGCCAGCAGCTTAGGGAGCGGGGGGCGTCAAGAGACCCAGTACTTC. The rearrangement links TRBV7-2 to TRBJ2-5; 9 nucleotides match TRBD2. J was trimmed by 2 bases and V by 1 base; bases with no gene match: 5. Germline V CDR1 and CDR2: SGHTA, FQGNSA. The CDR3 loop spans 16 amino acids.